This record covers a single TCR beta chain. This entry is derived from a study of blood T cell repertoires in COVID-19. About the study: Whether acute or convalescent, the COVID-19 samples came from the United States, Italy and Spain.

Clones were read by immunoSEQ multiplex PCR, and TCRdb kept only the in-frame ones, dropping some. Here the sample spans about 400,000 clones, 88% being singletons. Individuals drawn from 24 US areas were about 18 to 95 years old. Membership in each cohort depended on participant-reported clinical history. Trimming shortened V by 5 bases and J by 8 bases, and 21 bases separated the two germline ends. This CDR3 contains 15 residues. Germline V gene sequence: CDR1 SEHNR, CDR2 FQNEAQ (reference sequence). This clonotype was obtained from a woman between 40 and 55 years old with acute COVID-19. The chain employs TRBV7-9 and TRBJ1-2, with D maybe TRBD1 (6 bases). The sample comprised PBMCs or T cells enriched from blood (not recorded which). CDR3 protein: CASSPTGAGAAGYTF. For the CDR3, the DNA is TGTGCCAGCAGCCCCACCGGGGCAGGGGCAGCGGGCTACACCTTC.